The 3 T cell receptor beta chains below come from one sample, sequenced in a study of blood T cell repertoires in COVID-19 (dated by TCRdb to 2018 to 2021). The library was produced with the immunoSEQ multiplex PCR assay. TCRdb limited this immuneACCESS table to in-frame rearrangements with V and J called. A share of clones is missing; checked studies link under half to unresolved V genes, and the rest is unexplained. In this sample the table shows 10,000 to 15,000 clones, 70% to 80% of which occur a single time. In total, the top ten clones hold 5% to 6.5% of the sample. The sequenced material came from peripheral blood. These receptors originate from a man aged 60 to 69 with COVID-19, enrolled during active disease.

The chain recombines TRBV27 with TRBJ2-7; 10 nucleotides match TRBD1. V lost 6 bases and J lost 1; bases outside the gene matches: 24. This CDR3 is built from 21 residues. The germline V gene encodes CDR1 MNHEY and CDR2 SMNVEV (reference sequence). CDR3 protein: CASSPRPGGQGSSFGSYEQYF. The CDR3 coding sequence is TGTGCCAGCAGCCCCCGCCCGGGGGGACAGGGGTCTTCGTTTGGATCCTACGAGCAGTACTTC.

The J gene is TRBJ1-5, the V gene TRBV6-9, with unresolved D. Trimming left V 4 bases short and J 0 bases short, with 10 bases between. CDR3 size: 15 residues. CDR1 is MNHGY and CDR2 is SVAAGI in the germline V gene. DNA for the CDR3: TGTGCCAGCAGTTTACAGAATCCTAGCAATCAGCCCCAGCATTTT. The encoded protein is CASSLQNPSNQPQHF.

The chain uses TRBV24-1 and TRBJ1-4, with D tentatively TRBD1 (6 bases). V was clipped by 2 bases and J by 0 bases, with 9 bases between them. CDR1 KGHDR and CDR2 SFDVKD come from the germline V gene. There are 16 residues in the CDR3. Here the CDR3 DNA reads TGTGCCACCAGTGATTCAGGGGTTACAACTAATGAAAAACTGTTTTTT. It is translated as CATSDSGVTTNEKLFF.